A single sample gave rise to the 21 T cell receptor beta chains below, sequenced in a study of human T cells and chemical hapten exposure. Time point in this sample: patch test 3, about 24 weeks after DPC sensitization. The treatment was: therapeutic diphenylcyclopropenone sensitization with weekly scalp DPC. TCRdb processed the RACE reads anew with MiXCR; each CDR3 protein has one entry. The sample contains about 64,000 distinct CDR3 sequences, roughly 11% of which appear only once. The sequenced sample was whole blood, obtained in connection with sensitization to the hapten diphenylcyclopropenone (DPC). The receptor set was obtained from a woman between 25 and 40 years old with alopecia areata. Some clones in this sample may be carry-over from other donors' samples.

This sequence joins TRBV10-3 and TRBJ2-1; 9 positions agree with TRBD2. Germline V lookup: CDR1 ENHRY, CDR2 SYGVKD. This CDR3 is built from 15 residues. J gave up 4 bases and V 6 bases, and 7 bases lay outside the gene matches. The CDR3 loop reads CAIRDSGGEYNEQFF. CDR3 nucleotides: TGTGCCATCAGAGATAGCGGGGGAGAATACAATGAGCAGTTCTTC.

The CDR3 spells CSASRETAKNIQYF. As DNA, the CDR3 is TGCAGTGCCAGCCGGGAAACAGCCAAAAACATTCAGTACTTC. This chain joins TRBV20-1 and TRBJ2-4; TRBD2 might be the D (5 bases). There are 14 residues in the CDR3. V lost 6 bases and J 0 bases, leaving 12 bases between the germline ends. CDR1 is DFQATT and CDR2 is SNEGSKA in the germline V gene (reference sequence).

This clonotype was counted between two and nine times. This chain joins TRBV6-2 or TRBV6-3 and TRBJ2-5; D may be TRBD1 (6 bases). The CDR3 has 17 amino acids. Per the germline V gene, CDR1 is MNHEY and CDR2 is SVGEGT. The ends were cut back, 2 bases at V and 5 bases at J, with 21 bases in the middle. CDR3 bases: TGTGCCAGCAGTTACGGCCCCCCCAGGGGTGGGTCGGAGACCCAGTACTTC. It codes for CASSYGPPRGGSETQYF.

This clonotype showed up just a few times. The chain has TRBV5-1 and TRBJ2-7; 8 nucleotides match TRBD2. The CDR3 sequence is 15 residues long. Germline V gene lookup returns CDR1 SGHRS and CDR2 YFSETQ. J gave up 3 bases and V 0 bases, and 5 bases lay outside the gene matches. The DNA of the CDR3 is TGCGCCAGCAGCTTGGCGGGAGGGGCTCTCTACGAGCAGTACTTC. It specifies CASSLAGGALYEQYF.

The chain uses TRBV5-1 and TRBJ1-5, with D hard to call. The ends were cut back, 0 bases at V and 6 bases at J, with 13 bases in the middle. The CDR3 has 15 amino acids. Germline CDR1 is SGHRS and CDR2 is YFSETQ. DNA for the CDR3: TGCGCCAGCAGCTTGGTTGGCAGTATCGGTCAGCCCCAGCATTTT. Protein: CASSLVGSIGQPQHF.

The chain joins TRBV28 to TRBJ1-1, with D maybe TRBD1 (6 bases). V lost 6 bases to trimming and J lost 4 bases, with 18 bases between them. Germline assignment: CDR1 MDHEN and CDR2 SYDVKM. The CDR3 totals 15 residues. CDR3: CASSSSDRLATEAFF. Written as DNA, the CDR3 is TGTGCCAGCAGCTCCTCAGACAGGTTGGCCACTGAAGCTTTCTTT.

This clonotype was counted between two and nine times. The chain links TRBV28 to TRBJ2-3; no clear D. CDR1 is MDHEN, CDR2 SYDVKM, per germline. The CDR3 is 16 residues long. Trimming took 1 base from V and 6 from J, leaving 17 bases between them. The CDR3 is CASSLFDSLEFDTQYF. DNA for the CDR3: TGTGCCAGCAGTTTATTTGATTCGTTAGAATTTGATACGCAGTATTTT.

The rearrangement joins TRBV20-1 to TRBJ1-1; 7 bases align to TRBD1. Germline CDR1 and CDR2: DFQATT and SNEGSKA (reference sequence). The CDR3 loop spans 13 amino acids. Trimming removed 5 bases from V and 1 base from J; junction bases left unmatched: 4. The CDR3 protein is CSALGTANTEAFF. CDR3 DNA: TGCAGTGCTTTAGGGACAGCGAACACTGAAGCTTTCTTT.

This clonotype was counted many times. The J gene is TRBJ1-1, the V gene TRBV18; 8 bases agree with TRBD1. This CDR3 is built from 17 residues. Germline trimming cut 0 bases from V and 1 base from J; bases unmatched to any gene: 7. Germline CDR1 KGHSH, CDR2 LQKENI. CDR3 coding DNA: TGTGCCAGCTCACCACCCGGGACAGGCCCTAGGAACACTGAAGCTTTCTTT. The encoded protein is CASSPPGTGPRNTEAFF. Looking up the rest from reference TRBV18 and TRBJ1-1 gives the full variable domain: NAGVMQNPRHLVRRRGQEARLRCSPMKGHSHVYWYRQLPEEGLKFMVYLQKENIIDESGMPKERFSAEFPKEGPSILRIQQVVRGDSAAYFCASSPPGTGPRNTEAFFGQGTRLTVV.

The chain carries TRBV29-1 and TRBJ2-6; D gene ambiguous. CDR1 is SQVTM and CDR2 is ANQGSEA in the germline V gene. V lost 4 bases to trimming and J lost 0 bases, with 4 bases between them. The CDR3 extends over 13 amino acids. As DNA, the CDR3 is TGCAGCGTTGCCAGCTCTGGGGCCAACGTCCTGACTTTC. Translation: CSVASSGANVLTF.

J is TRBJ2-7 and V is TRBV2; D possibly corresponds to TRBD1 (6 bases). The CDR3 has 13 residues. V was trimmed by 7 bases and J by 3 bases, leaving 13 bases between them. Germline CDR1 reads SNHLY; CDR2 reads FYNNEI. The CDR3 coding sequence is TGTGCCAGCACCCTTGGGGGCGACTACGAGCAGTACTTC. Residues: CASTLGGDYEQYF.

Of note for this clonotype: The conserved final phenylalanine or tryptophan is absent from the CDR3, which likely points to a read error. The CDR3 nucleotides are TGCAGCGTTGCGGGCAGGGCCTATGGCTACACCTTA. It specifies CSVAGRAYGYTL. The chain couples TRBV29-1 to TRBJ1-2; tentatively, D is TRBD1 (5 bases). CDR1 is SQVTM and CDR2 is ANQGSEA in the germline V gene. This CDR3 region has 12 residues. V was trimmed by 4 bases and J by 4 bases, leaving 10 bases between them.

V is TRBV10-2 and J is TRBJ1-4; the D gene is possibly TRBD1 (5 bases). Trimming removed 2 bases from V and 8 bases from J, with 12 bases in between. This CDR3 has 14 amino acids. The germline CDR1 and CDR2 sequences are WSHSY and SAAADI. The CDR3, as DNA: TGCGCCAGCAGTGAGGGGGGGAGAGAGGAAAAACTGTTTTTT. This gives the protein CASSEGGREEKLFF.

This clonotype was seen many times. This rearrangement joins TRBV7-9 to TRBJ1-2; D unresolved. The germline V gene has CDR1 SEHNR and CDR2 FQNEAQ (reference sequence). This CDR3 is 15 amino acids long. Trimming pared 4 bases from V and 2 bases from J, leaving 14 bases between. CDR3 loop: CASSSGQKLNYGYTF. Written as DNA, the CDR3 is TGTGCCAGCAGCTCCGGGCAGAAGCTCAACTATGGCTACACCTTC.

In this sample, this clonotype turned up a few times. The chain employs TRBV10-1 and TRBJ2-1, with 8 positions matching TRBD1. In germline, CDR1 is WNHNN, CDR2 SYGVQD (reference sequence). This CDR3 has 14 amino acids. The J segment lost 9 bases and the V segment lost 6 bases, leaving 10 bases of the junction unmatched. As DNA, the CDR3 is TGCGCCAGCAGGGGACAGGCCCAGGGTGGTGAGCAGTTCTTC. It translates to CASRGQAQGGEQFF.

By its share, this clonotype is medium-sized. This rearrangement joins TRBV2 to TRBJ2-1, with 12 nucleotides matching TRBD1. The trim removed 8 bases at V and 10 bases at J, leaving 9 bases unmatched. The CDR3 spans 14 residues. Germline V gene lookup returns CDR1 SNHLY and CDR2 FYNNEI. This chain's CDR3 is CASLPGQGAREQFF. The CDR3 DNA is TGTGCCAGCCTACCGGGACAGGGGGCACGGGAGCAGTTCTTC.

The rearrangement links TRBV5-5 to TRBJ2-5; 11 bases are a match to TRBD2. V lost 0 bases, J lost 2 bases, and 6 bases stayed unmatched. This CDR3 region has 17 residues. The germline V gene has CDR1 SGHKS and CDR2 YYEKEE (reference sequence). CDR3 coding DNA: TGTGCCAGCAGCTTGGCGACTAGCGGGGCATTGCAAGAGACCCAGTACTTC. Residues: CASSLATSGALQETQYF.

This clonotype appeared a few times. The chain employs TRBV28 and TRBJ2-1; 13 bases are shared with TRBD2. Per germline, CDR1 MDHEN and CDR2 SYDVKM. The CDR3 length is 16 residues. Trimming cost V 6 bases and J 4 bases; bases outside gene matches: 6. CDR3 protein: CASRVELAGGYNEQFF. The DNA for the CDR3 is TGTGCCAGCAGAGTCGAACTAGCGGGGGGGTACAATGAGCAGTTCTTC.

This clonotype was counted a few times. The gene calls are TRBV7-2 and TRBJ1-2, with TRBD1 identical over 8 bases. CDR3 length: 14 residues. V lost 8 bases and J lost 4; bases outside the gene matches: 9. The germline V gene has CDR1 SGHTA and CDR2 FQGNSA. The DNA of the CDR3 is TGTGCCAGCGGACGACAGGGGATTGGCTATGGCTACACCTTC. This sequence encodes CASGRQGIGYGYTF.

This clonotype has ten or more counts. J is TRBJ2-1 and V is TRBV29-1; the D gene is possibly TRBD1 (6 bases). V was shortened by 3 bases and J by 9 bases, with 21 bases between the two germline ends. This CDR3 has 15 amino acids. Germline V gives CDR1 SQVTM, CDR2 ANQGSEA. The CDR3 nucleotides read TGCAGCGTTGATGGGGACACCACATCGGTGGGTGAGCAGTTCTTC. Translated: CSVDGDTTSVGEQFF.

This clonotype was observed a handful of times. The chain carries TRBV18 and TRBJ1-5; TRBD1 aligns across 9 bases. Germline V gives CDR1 KGHSH, CDR2 LQKENI. The CDR3 runs 16 residues. The junction had 4 bases not matched to a gene; V was cut back by 3 bases and J by 1 base. The CDR3 DNA sequence: TGTGCCAGCTCACCCTCGACAGGGGGGAGCAATCAGCCCCAGCATTTT. Its protein is CASSPSTGGSNQPQHF.